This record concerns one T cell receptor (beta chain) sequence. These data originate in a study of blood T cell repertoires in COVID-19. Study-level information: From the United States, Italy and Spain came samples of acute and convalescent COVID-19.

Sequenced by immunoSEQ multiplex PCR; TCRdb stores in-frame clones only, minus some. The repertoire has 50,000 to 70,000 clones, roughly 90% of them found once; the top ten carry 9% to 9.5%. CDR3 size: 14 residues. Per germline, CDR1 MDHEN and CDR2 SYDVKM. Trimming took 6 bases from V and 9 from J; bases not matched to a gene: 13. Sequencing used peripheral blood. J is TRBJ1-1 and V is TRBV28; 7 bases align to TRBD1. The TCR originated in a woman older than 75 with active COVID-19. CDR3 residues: CASSLLSRGSKAFF. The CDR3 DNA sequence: TGTGCCAGCAGCCTCCTGAGCAGGGGGAGCAAAGCTTTCTTT.